Below, 4 T cell receptor beta chains from the same sample are listed, as sequenced in a study of CD8+CD57+ T cells in acquired aplastic anemia. Researchers used genomic DNA as the template to profile TCR beta VDJ and CDR3. TCRdb re-analysed the reads in MiXCR, keeping a single row per CDR3 protein. The repertoire includes under 200,000 distinct CDR3 sequences, less than 60% of them detected once, and about 1.8% sits in the top ten. All patients picked for sequencing had shown, by flow cytometry, an expansion of CD8+CD57+ cells. Input material: sorted CD4+, CD8+, or CD8+CD57+ T cells (not recorded which) from PBMCs. Source of these receptors: a human donor with aplastic anemia.

The genes are TRBV7-9 and TRBJ1-2; TRBD1 matches 8 bases. The V and J ends lost 2 bases and 7 bases, in that order; junction bases with no gene match: 3. Germline assignment: CDR1 SEHNR and CDR2 FQNEAQ (reference sequence). The CDR3 contains 13 residues. CDR3 in amino acids: CASSLRQGFGYTF. CDR3 in DNA: TGTGCCAGCAGCTTAAGACAGGGGTTTGGCTACACCTTC.

With respect to this clonotype: An end of the junction does not agree with germline; a read error may underlie this. The chain carries TRBV7-9 and TRBJ2-5; D not resolved. The germline CDR1 and CDR2 sequences are SEHNR and FQNEAQ (reference sequence). The CDR3 is 15 residues long. This chain's CDR3 is CASSHIELGQETQYF. The DNA of the CDR3 is TGCGCCAGCAGCCACATAGAATTGGGGCAAGAGACCCAGTACTTC.

The V and J genes are TRBV11-2 and TRBJ2-5; 14 bases line up with TRBD2. The CDR3 consists of 18 residues. CDR1 is SGHAT, CDR2 FQNNGV, per germline. Trimming at V came to 5 bases and at J to 1 base, leaving 9 bases not matched to a gene. CDR3 in amino acids: CASSPGLAGGLIQETQYF. The CDR3 DNA follows: TGTGCCAGCAGCCCCGGACTAGCGGGAGGATTGATCCAAGAGACCCAGTACTTC.

This clonotype was seen a few times. This rearrangement joins TRBV11-2 to TRBJ1-6; TRBD1 matches 8 bases. Germline trimming cut 5 bases from V and 6 bases from J; bases unmatched to any gene: 9. Looked up from germline, CDR1 is SGHAT and CDR2 is FQNNGV. There are 16 residues in the CDR3. The CDR3, as DNA: TGTGCCAGCAGCGACGGACAGGGCGTTTTTAATTCACCCCTCCACTTT. Translating gives CASSDGQGVFNSPLHF.